This T cell receptor (beta chain) was retrieved from a study of post-analysis software for immune sequencing data. Overall study context: The disease courses spanned relapsing-remitting, secondary progressive and progressive-relapsing forms of multiple sclerosis. Study conclusions and caveats: Several TRBV segments (TRBV5-6, TRBV5-1 and TRBV20-1 among them) occurred more frequently in patients than in controls.

Germline V lookup: CDR1 ENHRY, CDR2 SYGVKD. The V end was cut by 4 bases, the J end by 4 bases, with 20 bases between. The CDR3 loop spans 17 amino acids. This clonotype was detected a few times. As yet, its antigen is unknown. Sequencing libraries made from TCR beta cDNA carried unique molecular identifiers. MiXCR was run by TCRdb on the PCR reads, yielding one entry per CDR3 protein. The profile shows more than 450,000 distinct CDR3 sequences, around 34% of them singletons. This TCR came from a girl under 18 with multiple sclerosis. This chain links TRBV10-3 with TRBJ2-1; the D gene could be TRBD1 or TRBD2 (6 bases each). The specimen was blood. This chain's CDR3 is CAISVVGEGGNYNEQFF. CDR3 DNA sequence: TGTGCCATCAGTGTGGTGGGTGAGGGGGGCAATTACAATGAGCAGTTCTTC.